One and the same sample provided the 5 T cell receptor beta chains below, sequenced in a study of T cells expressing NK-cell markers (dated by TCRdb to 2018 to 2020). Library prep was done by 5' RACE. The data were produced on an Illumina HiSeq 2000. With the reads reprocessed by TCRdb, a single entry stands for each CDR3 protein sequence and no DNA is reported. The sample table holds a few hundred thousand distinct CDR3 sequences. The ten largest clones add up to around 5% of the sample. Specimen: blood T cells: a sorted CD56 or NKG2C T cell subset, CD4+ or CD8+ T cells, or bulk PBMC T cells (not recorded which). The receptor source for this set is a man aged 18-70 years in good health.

The CDR3 sequence is CASSLAPGLAPNTGELFF. V and J are TRBV5-1 and TRBJ2-2; TCRdb names TRBD2, which stays unverified in the absence of DNA. Germline loops: CDR1 SGHRS, CDR2 YFSETQ. The CDR3 runs 18 residues.

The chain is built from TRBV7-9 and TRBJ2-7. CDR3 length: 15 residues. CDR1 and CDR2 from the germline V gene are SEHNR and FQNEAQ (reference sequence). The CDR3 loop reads CASSPRGSFSYEQYF. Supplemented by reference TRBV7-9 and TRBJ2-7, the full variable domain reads DTGVSQNPRHKITKRGQNVTFRCDPISEHNRLYWYRQTLGQGPEFLTYFQNEAQLEKSRLLSDRFSAERPKGSFSTLEIQRTEQGDSAMYLCASSPRGSFSYEQYFGPGTRLTVT.

The CDR3: CASSLGLAGVLKETQYF. The rearrangement links TRBV11-2 to TRBJ2-5; the TCRdb D gene call, TRBD2, has no DNA to confirm it. The germline gives CDR1 SGHAT, CDR2 FQNNGV. The CDR3 is 17 amino acids.

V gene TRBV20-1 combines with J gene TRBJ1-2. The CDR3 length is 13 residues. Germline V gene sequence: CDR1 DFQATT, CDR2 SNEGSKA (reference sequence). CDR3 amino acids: CSAPLGSNYGYTF.

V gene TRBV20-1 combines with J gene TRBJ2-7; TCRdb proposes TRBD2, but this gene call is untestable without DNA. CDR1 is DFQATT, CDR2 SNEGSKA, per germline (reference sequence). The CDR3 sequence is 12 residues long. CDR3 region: CSAKVGTYEQYF.